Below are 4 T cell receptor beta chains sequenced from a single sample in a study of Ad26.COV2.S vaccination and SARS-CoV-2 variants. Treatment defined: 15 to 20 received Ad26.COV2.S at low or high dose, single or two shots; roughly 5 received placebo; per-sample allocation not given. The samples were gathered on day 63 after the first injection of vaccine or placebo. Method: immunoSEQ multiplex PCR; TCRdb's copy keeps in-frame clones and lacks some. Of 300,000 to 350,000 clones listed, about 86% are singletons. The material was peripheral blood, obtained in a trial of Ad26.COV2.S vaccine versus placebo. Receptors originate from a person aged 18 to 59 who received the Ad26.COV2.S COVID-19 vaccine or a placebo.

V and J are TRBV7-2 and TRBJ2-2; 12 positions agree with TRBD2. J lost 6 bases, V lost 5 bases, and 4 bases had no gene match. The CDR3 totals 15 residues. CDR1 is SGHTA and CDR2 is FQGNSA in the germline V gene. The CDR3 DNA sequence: TGTGCCAGCAGCCTAAGACTAGCGGGGGCCGGGGAGCTGTTTTTT. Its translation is CASSLRLAGAGELFF.

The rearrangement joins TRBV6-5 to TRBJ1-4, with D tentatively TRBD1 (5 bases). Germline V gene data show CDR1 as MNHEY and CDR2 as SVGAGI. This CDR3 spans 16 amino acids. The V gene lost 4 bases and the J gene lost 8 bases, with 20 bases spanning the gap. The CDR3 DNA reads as TGTGCCAGCAGTTTTCTCAGGGCGGCGTCGAGGGAAAAACTGTTTTTT. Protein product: CASSFLRAASREKLFF.

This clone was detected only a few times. The CDR3 coding sequence is TGTGCCAGCTCTTCCTTCACAGGGGGCGACGTAAACGAGCAGTACTTC. It codes for CASSSFTGGDVNEQYF. This chain uses TRBV18 with TRBJ2-7, with 9 nucleotides matching TRBD1. The CDR3 covers 16 residues. The germline gives CDR1 KGHSH, CDR2 LQKENI. The junction had 14 bases not matched to a gene; V was cut back by 6 bases and J by 5 bases.

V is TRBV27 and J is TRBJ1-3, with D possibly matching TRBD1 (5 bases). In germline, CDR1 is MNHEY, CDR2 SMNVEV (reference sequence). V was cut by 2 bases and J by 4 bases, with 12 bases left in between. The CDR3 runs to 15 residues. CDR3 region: CASSLKGRIGNTIYF. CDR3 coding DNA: TGTGCCAGCAGTTTAAAGGGACGGATAGGAAACACCATATATTTT.